This T cell receptor (beta chain) is drawn from a study of shared clonotypes between healthy human individuals. Study-level results: The study sampled only blood, and tissue repertoires likely differ.

Repertoires were generated with immunoSEQ multiplex PCR, while TCRdb's copy carries only in-frame clones and drops some. The profile shows 2 million to 2.5 million clones, over 85% of them singletons. Naive CD8 isolation took CD45RO-negative cells positively selected for CCR7 and excluded terminally differentiated effector memory CD45RA+ cells. Donors comprised only Caucasian adults living in Nashville, Tennessee. In its sample, this clone was seen once. Its antigen is undetermined. The TCR sequence derives from a man aged 18 to 30 in good health. Sequencing was performed on naive CD8+ T cells sorted from blood.

This CDR3 is CASSLGGASLETQYF. DNA for the CDR3: TGTGCCAGCAGCTTAGGAGGTGCTAGCTTGGAGACCCAGTACTTC. This chain links TRBV11-2 with TRBJ2-5, with D perhaps TRBD2 (5 bases). The ends were cut back, 1 base at V and 5 bases at J, with 14 bases in the middle. This CDR3 contains 15 residues. CDR1 and CDR2 (germline): SGHAT, FQNNGV.